The clone carrying this T cell receptor beta chain has just a few counts. Its specificity is not known. From the 5' RACE reads, TCRdb called clonotypes with MiXCR, one entry per CDR3 protein. The sample has some 790,000 distinct CDR3 sequences, approximately 18% seen once. This specimen comes from a study of identical twins. Study-level findings and limits: The authors noted that invariant MAIT and iNKT cells could partly confound zero-insertion analyses.

Germline CDR1 is SGHRS and CDR2 is YFSETQ. CDR3 length: 16 residues. V dropped 4 bases and J dropped 0 bases, with 15 bases sitting between them. The data also belong to a second study, concerning T cells expressing NK-cell markers. From that report: Whether expanded NKG2C+ T cell clones recognized HCMV stayed uncertain.

This TCR came from a woman in her late teens or twenties in good health. The sequencing sample was made of PBMCs. The chain recombines TRBV5-1 with TRBJ2-3; possible D gene TRBD2, 5 bases. This CDR3 is CASSPEVYTSTDTQYF. CDR3 in DNA: TGCGCCAGCAGCCCGGAGGTCTACACTAGCACAGATACGCAGTATTTT.